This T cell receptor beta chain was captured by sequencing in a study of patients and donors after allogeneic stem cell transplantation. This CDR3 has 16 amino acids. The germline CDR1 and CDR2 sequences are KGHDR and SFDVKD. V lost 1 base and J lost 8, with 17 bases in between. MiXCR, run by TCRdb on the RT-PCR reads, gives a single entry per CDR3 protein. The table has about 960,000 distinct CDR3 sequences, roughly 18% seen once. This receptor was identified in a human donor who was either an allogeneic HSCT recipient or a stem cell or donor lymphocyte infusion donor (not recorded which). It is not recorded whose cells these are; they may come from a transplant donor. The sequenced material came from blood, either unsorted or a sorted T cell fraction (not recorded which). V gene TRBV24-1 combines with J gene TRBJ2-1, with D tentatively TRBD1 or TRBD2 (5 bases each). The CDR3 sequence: CATSDFGTRFRDEQFF. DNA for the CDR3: TGTGCCACCAGTGATTTCGGGACCCGATTCAGGGATGAGCAGTTCTTC.